This T cell receptor (beta chain) comes out of a study of regulatory T cells in long-lasting Graves disease (dated by TCRdb to the early 2020s). The study in broad terms: In the newly diagnosed Graves' disease group, patients had been taking antithyroid drugs for less than 3 months. This study used TCR sequencing and RNA sequencing of peripheral blood to compare persistent Graves' disease patients against newly diagnosed Graves' disease patients. The study was registered as a clinical trial and conducted in China. A total of around 35 samples underwent TCR sequencing: 13 from persistent and some 20 from newly diagnosed Graves' disease patients.

Libraries were constructed by multiplex PCR. Sequencing used an Illumina HiSeq 4000. To build TCR beta libraries, CDR3 regions were amplified by Arm-PCR using iRepertoire HTBI primers. PCR products were gel purified before sequencing. As for how the authors treated the data: Gene usage analysis of CDR3 amino acid clonotypes used the approximately 62 TRBV and 14 to 15 TRBJ segments found across samples. COPE and FqMerger were used to merge filtered high-quality paired reads into contigs. BLAST was used to align contigs to the IMGT TRBV, TRBD and TRBJ reference genes, and CDR3 was defined following IMGT. Highly expanded clones were defined as clonotypes with a frequency above 0.1%. Shannon entropy served as the measure of repertoire diversity, while the Gini coefficient captured V-J evenness. Public clonotypes were defined as clonotypes shared by more than one individual. In TCRdb, the public reads were trimmed at Q25 with fastp and aligned with MiXCR, with productive beta chains retained. Each record represents a unique CDR3 protein, reported with the most common genes and DNA among its rows. The V and J calls and clone size are TCRdb's, not the authors'. The sample table holds roughly 610,000 distinct CDR3 sequences, of which approximately 15% were seen once. Under 20% of the sample comes from the top ten.

Taken with the paper, the label for time point translates to: newly diagnosed GD, antithyroid drugs for less than 3 months. For both TCR sequencing and RNA sequencing, RNA was extracted from PBMCs using TRIzol. The diagnosis of Graves' disease followed American Thyroid Association guidelines. Patients for the study were recruited at an endocrinology department in Xi'an, China. From each patient, about 9 milliliters of peripheral blood was collected into an EDTA anticoagulant tube. Ficoll Paque Plus density gradient separation was used to isolate PBMCs, and no additional T cell sorting was done. An Agilent 2100 Bioanalyzer and agarose gel were used to check RNA quality, and a NanoDrop 2000 was used to measure RNA concentration. What the authors observed across the whole study: The small sample size was acknowledged by the authors as a limitation that may reduce accuracy. Compared with newly diagnosed patients, patients with persistent Graves' disease had lower TCR Shannon entropy and fewer highly expanded clones, which suggests clonal expansion. Preferential use of TRBV28, TRBJ1-2 and TRBJ2-5 was observed in persistent disease, whereas TRBV20-1 and TRBJ2-1 were favored in newly diagnosed disease. More public clonotypes were shared among persistent patients (more than 2,500) than among newly diagnosed patients (roughly 1,000). Sequencing and analysis were restricted to the TCR beta chain. Because the primary lesion, thyroid tissue, could not be accessed, the study looked at peripheral blood alone.

This clonotype has ten or more counts. No antigen is known for it. Per-base qualities were not stored, and no clone one base away is much larger. From the germline V gene, CDR1 is MDHEN and CDR2 is SYDVKM. V is trimmed back by 4 bases and J by 0 bases, and the junction contains 3 bases that no gene match accounts for. Taken from cysteine to phenylalanine, the CDR3 has 16 residues. Just CDR3 DNA is preserved here, 48 bases in frame from base 1. In addition, the sample was reused for a study of T cells in Graves' hyperthyroidism and ophthalmopathy. According to the second study: Graves' hyperthyroidism was defined as stable when no progression to ophthalmopathy occurred over 18 months of follow-up. Hyperthyroidism patients were newly diagnosed, had a disease duration of under 2 months, and were aged 18 to 65 years. The study excluded patients with uncontrolled infections, other autoimmune diseases, pregnancy or lactation. Diagnoses were based on clinical symptoms, serum thyroxine and TRAb, thyroid ultrasound and orbital computed tomography. A first-round RT-PCR of the TCR CDR3 used the HTBI primer set with the Qiagen OneStep RT-PCR kit. Most expanded thyroid clonotypes (frequency above 0.001) were also found in blood, which suggests that blood repertoires may mirror thyroid immune responses. A model built on a 13 V-J signature distinguished ophthalmopathy from stable hyperthyroidism, reaching roughly 88% sensitivity and around 81% specificity in cross-validation and 80%/75% in testing. During validation, the model predicted progression to ophthalmopathy a median of approximately 6.5 months ahead of onset, with around 70% sensitivity and about 75% specificity. To identify distinguishing TCR V-J signatures, a discovery cohort of 90 to 100 patients was used, comprising some 43 with Graves' ophthalmopathy and some 57 with stable Graves' hyperthyroidism. Whether ophthalmopathy could be predicted prospectively was tested in an independent validation cohort made up of under 20 hyperthyroidism patients plus 17 patients who later progressed to ophthalmopathy. For training and testing, the 100 patients in the discovery cohort were randomly divided in a 7:3 ratio. Thyroid tissue and blood T-cell repertoires from more than 5 Graves' hyperthyroidism patients were also compared in the study. Following sampling, methimazole starting at 30 mg daily was given to hyperthyroidism patients, and high-dose intravenous methylprednisolone was given to ophthalmopathy patients. The libraries were constructed in a second round of multiplex PCR and then size-selected and purified. Sequencing of the libraries was done on an Illumina HiSeq2000 using paired-end 100 bp reads. SOAPnuke was used to process the raw data, with reads discarded if the reads contained adapters or uncalled bases, had a mean Phred below 15, or lacked an exact constant-primer or identifier match. High-quality paired reads were merged using COPE v1.2.5, and each unique nucleotide sequence was defined as a clonotype. MiTCR v1.1 was used to align clonotypes to the IMGT TRBV, TRBD and TRBJ reference segments. Analysis was restricted to V-J combinations with a frequency above 0.0001, which covered roughly 99% of repertoires. The TCS score was defined as the ratio of F50 (clonal expansion) to E x V (chaos), calculated using BLOSUM62-based TCRdist between CDR3 peptides within each V-J. Welch's t-statistics and random forest reduced some 510 V-J features to under 15, which were used in a naive Bayes classifier (R e1071). No statistical method was used to fix the sample size in advance, and group allocation was not hidden from the investigators. TCR Vbeta CDR3 sequencing of some 140 peripheral blood samples (43 ophthalmopathy, 75 to 80 hyperthyroidism and approximately 17 progressor patients) is reported in the paper.

Specimen: peripheral blood mononuclear cells (PBMCs), collected at new diagnosis, from a patient treated with antithyroid drugs. This receptor was taken from a woman aged 25 to 39 with Graves disease. Donor details come from another sample of the same person, matched by shared clones. This chain joins TRBV28 to TRBJ2-2; the central 9 bases match TRBD2. CDR3 sequence: CASSSVAGANTGELFF. The bases are TGTGCCAGCAGTTCTGTAGCGGGAGCGAACACCGGGGAGCTGTTTTTT.